The present entry profiles one T cell receptor (beta chain) with its context. This entry comes from a study of blood T cell repertoires in COVID-19. In the study overall: Italy, Spain and the United States were the sources of the convalescent and acute COVID-19 samples.

Germline V gene sequence: CDR1 SGHNT, CDR2 YYREEE (reference sequence). The CDR3 runs 14 residues. The trim removed 6 bases at V and 5 bases at J, leaving 7 bases unmatched. Profiled with immunoSEQ multiplex PCR; TCRdb holds only in-frame clones, not every one. This table has some 220,000 clones, roughly 80% appearing once. The chain couples TRBV5-4 to TRBJ2-5, with 10 bases identical to TRBD2. The sequencing input was peripheral blood. This sequence originates from an older woman with active or convalescent COVID-19. CDR3 in DNA: TGTGCCAGCACCCTAGCGGGGGTCGGTGAGACCCAGTACTTC. This codes for CASTLAGVGETQYF.